The entry that follows covers one T cell receptor (beta chain) sequence. Antigen unknown. The sample originates from a study of PD-L1 blockade in urothelial cancer. Study context: Patients' atezolizumab regimen, 1,200 mg intravenously every 3 weeks, began around 2014. Reported median T cell count for blood samples was around 150,000. Male sex and bladder-origin urothelial cancer were recorded for about 85% of the roughly 30 patients. General study results and limits: Tumor-linked clones in blood grew more by 3 weeks in durable-benefit patients.

The time point was: pretreatment peripheral blood. The CDR3 length is 13 residues. V lost 6 bases to trimming and J lost 0 bases, with 8 bases between them. Germline CDR1 and CDR2: MDHEN and SYDVKM. Profiled with immunoSEQ multiplex PCR; TCRdb holds only in-frame clones, not every one. Counted here are about 130,000 clones, less than 85% occurring once; the ten biggest clones make up 3.2%. The receptor was derived from a man between 45 and 60 years old with urothelial cancer. The chain uses TRBV28 and TRBJ1-1; a weak D match, TRBD1 (6 bases). The sequencing used PBMCs, collected around atezolizumab (anti-PD-L1) treatment. This CDR3 is CASRTGLNTEAFF. CDR3 DNA: TGTGCCAGCAGGACAGGATTGAACACTGAAGCTTTCTTT.